This T cell receptor beta chain was recorded in a study of shared clonotypes between healthy human individuals. Overall study findings and caveats: Blood alone was sampled, and tissue repertoires likely differ.

A CD45RA+ naive subset and a CD45RA-negative memory subset were split from CD4+ cells. Repertoires were generated with immunoSEQ multiplex PCR, while TCRdb's copy carries only in-frame clones and drops some. The sample has 1,400,000 or so clones, approximately 98.5% seen once. There are 14 residues in the CDR3. V was trimmed by 4 bases and J by 0 bases, leaving 7 bases between them. Looked up from germline, CDR1 is SGHNT and CDR2 is YYREEE (reference sequence). As for this clone: What it binds is not known.

This chain connects TRBV5-4 to TRBJ1-4, with D unresolved. The clonotype comes from a man younger than 40 in good health. Sequenced material: naive CD4+ T cells sorted from blood. Subset here: CD45RA+ positively selected. As DNA, the CDR3 is TGTGCCAGCAGCCCGGACGCAACTAATGAAAAACTGTTTTTT. It yields the protein CASSPDATNEKLFF.